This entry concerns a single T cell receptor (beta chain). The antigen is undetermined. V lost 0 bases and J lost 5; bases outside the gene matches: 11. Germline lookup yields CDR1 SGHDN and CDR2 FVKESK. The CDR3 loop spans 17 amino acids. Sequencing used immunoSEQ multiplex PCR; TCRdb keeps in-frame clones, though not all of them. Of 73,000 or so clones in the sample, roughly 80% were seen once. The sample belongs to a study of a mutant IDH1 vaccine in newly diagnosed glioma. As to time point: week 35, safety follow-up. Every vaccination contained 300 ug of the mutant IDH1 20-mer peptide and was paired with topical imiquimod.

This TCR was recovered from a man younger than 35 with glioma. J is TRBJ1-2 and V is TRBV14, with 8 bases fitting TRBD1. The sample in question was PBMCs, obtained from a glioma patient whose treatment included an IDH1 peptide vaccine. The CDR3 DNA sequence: TGTGCCAGCAGCCAAGATATCCGACAGGGGAGCCAATATGGCTACACCTTC. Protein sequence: CASSQDIRQGSQYGYTF.